This T cell receptor beta chain was sequenced in a study of blood T cell repertoires in COVID-19. Study summary: In each case, the material was cDNA or gDNA derived from T cells, B-cell-depleted T cells, or PBMCs.

Everyone who took part was about 18 to 89 years old, and they came from 20 to 25 US areas. Data came from immunoSEQ multiplex PCR; TCRdb stores just in-frame clones and leaves some out. The sample holds around 400,000 clones, roughly 80% seen once. The germline V gene has CDR1 SGHRS and CDR2 YFSETQ. The CDR3 contains 14 residues. V was clipped by 3 bases and J by 1 base, with 10 bases between them. The chain carries TRBV5-1 and TRBJ1-1; the D is unclear. The receptor was derived from a woman aged 45-60 years who had recovered from COVID-19. Sequenced input: PBMCs or T cells enriched from blood (not recorded which). For the CDR3, the DNA is TGCGCCAGCAGCTGGACTTGGGGGAACACTGAAGCTTTCTTT. Translating it yields CASSWTWGNTEAFF.